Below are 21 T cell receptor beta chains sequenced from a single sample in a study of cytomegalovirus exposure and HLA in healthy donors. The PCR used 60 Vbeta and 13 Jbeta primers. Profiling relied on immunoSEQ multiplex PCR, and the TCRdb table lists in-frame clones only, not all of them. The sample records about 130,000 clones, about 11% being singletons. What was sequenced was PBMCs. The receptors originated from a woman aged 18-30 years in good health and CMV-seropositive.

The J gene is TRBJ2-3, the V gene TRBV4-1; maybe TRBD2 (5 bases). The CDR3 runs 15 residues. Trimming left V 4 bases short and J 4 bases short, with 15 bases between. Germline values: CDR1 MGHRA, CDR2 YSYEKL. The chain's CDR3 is CASSPTRGLADTQYF. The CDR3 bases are TGCGCCAGCAGCCCCACTAGAGGCTTGGCAGATACGCAGTATTTT.

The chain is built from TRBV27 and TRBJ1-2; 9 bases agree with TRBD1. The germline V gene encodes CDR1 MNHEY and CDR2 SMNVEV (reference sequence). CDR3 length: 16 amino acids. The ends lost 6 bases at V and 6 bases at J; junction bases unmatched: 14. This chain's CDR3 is CASSPGSLTGGDGYTF. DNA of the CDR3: TGTGCCAGCAGCCCGGGTTCTTTAACAGGGGGCGATGGCTACACCTTC.

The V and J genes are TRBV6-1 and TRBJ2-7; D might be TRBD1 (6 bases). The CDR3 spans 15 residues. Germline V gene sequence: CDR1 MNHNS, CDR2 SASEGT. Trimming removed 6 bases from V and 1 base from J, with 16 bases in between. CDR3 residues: CASRITGTPSYEQYF. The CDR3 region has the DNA TGTGCCAGCAGAATCACCGGGACACCTTCCTACGAGCAGTACTTC.

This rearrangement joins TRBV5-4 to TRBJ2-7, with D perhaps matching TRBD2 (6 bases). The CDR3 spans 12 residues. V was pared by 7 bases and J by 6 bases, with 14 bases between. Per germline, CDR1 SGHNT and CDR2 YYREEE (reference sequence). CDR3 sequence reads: CASGLRAGEQYF. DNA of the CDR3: TGTGCCAGCGGATTACGAGCGGGCGAGCAGTACTTC.

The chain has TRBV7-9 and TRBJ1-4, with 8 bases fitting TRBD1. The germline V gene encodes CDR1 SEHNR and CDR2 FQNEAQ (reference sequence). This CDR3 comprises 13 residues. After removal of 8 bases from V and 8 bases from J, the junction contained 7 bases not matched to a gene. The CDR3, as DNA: TGTGCCAGCGGGGACAGGATGGCCGAAAAACTGTTTTTT. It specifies CASGDRMAEKLFF. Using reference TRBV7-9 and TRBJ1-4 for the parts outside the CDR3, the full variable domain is DTGVSQNPRHKITKRGQNVTFRCDPISEHNRLYWYRQTLGQGPEFLTYFQNEAQLEKSRLLSDRFSAERPKGSFSTLEIQRTEQGDSAMYLCASGDRMAEKLFFGSGTQLSVL.

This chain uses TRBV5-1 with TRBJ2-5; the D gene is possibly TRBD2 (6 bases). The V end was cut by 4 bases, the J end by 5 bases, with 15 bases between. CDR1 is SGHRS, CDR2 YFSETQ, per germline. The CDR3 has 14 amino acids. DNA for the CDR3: TGCGCCAGCAGCCTCAGCGGGTACCGGGAGACCCAGTACTTC. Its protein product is CASSLSGYRETQYF.

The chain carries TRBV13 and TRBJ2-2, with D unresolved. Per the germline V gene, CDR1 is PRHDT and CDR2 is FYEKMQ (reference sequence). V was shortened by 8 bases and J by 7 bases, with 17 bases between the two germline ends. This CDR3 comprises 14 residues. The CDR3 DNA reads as TGTGCCAGCCGGCGCTCCTCCTCGGGCGGGGAGCTGTTTTTT. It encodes CASRRSSSGGELFF. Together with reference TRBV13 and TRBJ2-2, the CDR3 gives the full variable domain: AAGVIQSPRHLIKEKRETATLKCYPIPRHDTVYWYQQGPGQDPQFLISFYEKMQSDKGSIPDRFSAQQFSDYHSELNMSSLELGDSALYFCASRRSSSGGELFFGEGSRLTVL.

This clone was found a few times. In nucleotides, the CDR3 is TGTGCCAGCAGTTACCAGGGGGAATATTCACCCCTCCACTTT. This gives the protein CASSYQGEYSPLHF. The V and J genes are TRBV6-5 and TRBJ1-6; 7 nucleotides match TRBD1. This CDR3 is built from 14 residues. The germline gives CDR1 MNHEY, CDR2 SVGAGI. The V gene end was trimmed by 2 bases and the J gene end by 8 bases; junction bases not matched to a gene: 3.

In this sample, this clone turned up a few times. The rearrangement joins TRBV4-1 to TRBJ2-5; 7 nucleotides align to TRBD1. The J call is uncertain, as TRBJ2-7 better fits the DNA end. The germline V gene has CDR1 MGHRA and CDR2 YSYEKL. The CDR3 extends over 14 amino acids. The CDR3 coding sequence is TGCGCCAGCAGCCCCCCGACAGGGAGCTACGAGCAGTACTTC. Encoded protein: CASSPPTGSYEQYF.

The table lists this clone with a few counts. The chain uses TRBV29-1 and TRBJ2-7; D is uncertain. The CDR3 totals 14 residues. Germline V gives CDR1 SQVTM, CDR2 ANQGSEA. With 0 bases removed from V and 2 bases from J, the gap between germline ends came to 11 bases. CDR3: CSVEDRASPYEQYF. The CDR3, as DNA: TGCAGCGTTGAAGATCGTGCCAGTCCCTACGAGCAGTACTTC.

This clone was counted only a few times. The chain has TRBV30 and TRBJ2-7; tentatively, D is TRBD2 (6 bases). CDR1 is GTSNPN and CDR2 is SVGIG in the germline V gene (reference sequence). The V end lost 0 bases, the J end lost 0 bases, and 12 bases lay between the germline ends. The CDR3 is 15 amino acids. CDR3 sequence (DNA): TGTGCCTGGAGTGTAGGAGGGGCCCTCTCCTACGAGCAGTACTTC. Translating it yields CAWSVGGALSYEQYF.

The CDR3 protein is CASSLDSKNTIYF. The CDR3 DNA is TGTGCCAGCAGCTTGGACAGCAAGAACACCATATATTTT. The V and J genes are TRBV5-6 and TRBJ1-3; D remains ambiguous. V shed 0 bases and J shed 7 bases, with 8 bases lying between them. The CDR3 totals 13 residues. Germline loops: CDR1 SGHDT, CDR2 YYEEEE.

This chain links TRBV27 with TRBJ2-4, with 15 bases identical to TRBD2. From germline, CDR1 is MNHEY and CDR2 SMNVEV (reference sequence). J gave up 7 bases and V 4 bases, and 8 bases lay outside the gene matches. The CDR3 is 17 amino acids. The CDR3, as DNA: TGTGCCAGCAGTTCGCCCTGGACTAGCGGGAGGGCGAACATTCAGTACTTC. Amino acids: CASSSPWTSGRANIQYF.

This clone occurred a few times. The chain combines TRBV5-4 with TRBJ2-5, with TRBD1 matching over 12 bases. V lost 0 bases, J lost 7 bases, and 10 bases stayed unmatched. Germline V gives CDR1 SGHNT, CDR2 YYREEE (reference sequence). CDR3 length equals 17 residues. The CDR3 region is CASSLGQPGQGAWTQYF. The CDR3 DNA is TGTGCCAGCAGCTTGGGACAACCGGGACAGGGGGCGTGGACCCAGTACTTC.

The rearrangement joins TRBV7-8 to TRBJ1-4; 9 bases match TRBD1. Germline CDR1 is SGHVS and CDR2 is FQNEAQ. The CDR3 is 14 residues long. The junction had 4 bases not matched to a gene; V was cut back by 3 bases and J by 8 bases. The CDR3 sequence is CASSLGTGSEKLFF. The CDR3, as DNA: TGTGCCAGCAGCTTGGGGACAGGGTCGGAAAAACTGTTTTTT.

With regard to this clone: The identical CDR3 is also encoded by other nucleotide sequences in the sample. The CDR3 DNA is TGTGCCTGGAGGAGAAACACTGAAGCTTTCTTT. Residues: CAWRRNTEAFF. The chain carries TRBV30 and TRBJ1-1; D not resolved. Germline CDR1 and CDR2: GTSNPN and SVGIG (reference sequence). This CDR3 spans 11 amino acids. V was pared by 3 bases and J by 2 bases, with 4 bases between.

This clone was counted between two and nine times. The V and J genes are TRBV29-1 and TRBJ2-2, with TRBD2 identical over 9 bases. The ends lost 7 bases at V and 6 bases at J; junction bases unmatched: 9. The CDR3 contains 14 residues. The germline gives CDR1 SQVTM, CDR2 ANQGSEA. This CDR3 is CSAGLAFGAGELFF. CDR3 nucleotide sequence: TGCAGCGCTGGACTAGCGTTCGGGGCCGGGGAGCTGTTTTTT.

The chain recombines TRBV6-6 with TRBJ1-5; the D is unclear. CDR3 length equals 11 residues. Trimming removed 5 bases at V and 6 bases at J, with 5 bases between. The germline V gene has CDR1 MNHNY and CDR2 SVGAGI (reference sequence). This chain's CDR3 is CASSLGQPQHF. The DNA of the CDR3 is TGTGCCAGCAGTCTCGGTCAGCCCCAGCATTTT.

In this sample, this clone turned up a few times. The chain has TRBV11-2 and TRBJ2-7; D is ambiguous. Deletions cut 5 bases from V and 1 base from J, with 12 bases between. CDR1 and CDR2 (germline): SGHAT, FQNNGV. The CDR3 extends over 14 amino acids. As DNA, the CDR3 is TGTGCCAGCAGCCCTCAGGCAAGTTCCTACGAGCAGTACTTC. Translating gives CASSPQASSYEQYF.

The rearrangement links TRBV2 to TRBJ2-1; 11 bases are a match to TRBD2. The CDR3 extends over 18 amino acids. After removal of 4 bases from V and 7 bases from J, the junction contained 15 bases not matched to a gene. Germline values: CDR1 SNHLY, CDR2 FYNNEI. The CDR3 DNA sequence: TGTGCCAGCAGTGGGGATCAACGGTTACTAGCGGGAGAAAATGAGCAGTTCTTC. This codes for CASSGDQRLLAGENEQFF.

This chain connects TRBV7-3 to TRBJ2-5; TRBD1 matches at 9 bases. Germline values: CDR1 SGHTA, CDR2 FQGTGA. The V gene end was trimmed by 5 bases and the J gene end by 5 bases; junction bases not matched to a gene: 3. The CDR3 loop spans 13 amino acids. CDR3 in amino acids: CASSRGQGETQYF. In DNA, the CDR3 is TGTGCCAGCAGCCGGGGACAGGGCGAGACCCAGTACTTC.